This T cell receptor (beta chain) was found in a study of spatial heterogeneity in lung cancer. Study-level information: Beta-chain sequences were consistently detected more often than alpha-chain sequences. Study-wide points: Counts of expanded alpha and beta TCRs within tumors tracked the tumor nonsynonymous mutation count. Ubiquitous and regional expanded TCR counts tracked ubiquitous and regional nonsynonymous mutations, respectively.

TCR cDNA molecules were tagged individually, and each one carried a unique molecular identifier. MiXCR was run by TCRdb on the 5' RACE reads, yielding one entry per CDR3 protein. Altogether over 9,000 distinct CDR3 sequences are present, about 14% being singletons, with the ten largest covering less than 20%. This clonotype has a handful of counts. What it binds is unknown. Time point: sample taken at primary tumor resection. Without sorting, whole RNA was sequenced from tumor, nontumor lung or frozen PBMC. The CDR3 runs 16 residues. After removal of 0 bases from V and 5 bases from J, the junction contained 7 bases not matched to a gene. Per the germline V gene, CDR1 is DFQATT and CDR2 is SNEGSKA (reference sequence).

This receptor was identified in a male donor with early-stage non-small cell lung cancer. J is TRBJ2-1 and V is TRBV20-1, with TRBD2 matching 10 bases. The material was lung tumor tissue, obtained at surgery. CDR3 protein: CSARDLASGSDNEQFF. CDR3 sequence (DNA): TGCAGTGCTAGAGATCTGGCTAGCGGGAGCGACAATGAGCAGTTCTTC.